The present entry profiles one TCR beta chain with its context. RNA transcripts yielded amplified TCR beta CDR3 regions. First-round RT-PCR with HTBI primers amplified the TCR CDR3 region. TCRdb re-analysed the multiplex PCR reads in MiXCR, keeping a single row per CDR3 protein. The sample has more than 300,000 distinct CDR3 sequences, about 15% seen once. The data were taken from a study of T cells in Graves' hyperthyroidism and ophthalmopathy. V lost 5 bases to trimming and J lost 0 bases, with 12 bases between them. The germline gives CDR1 DFQATT, CDR2 SNEGSKA (reference sequence). The CDR3 is made up of 14 amino acids.

The sequence was collected from a woman aged 25 to 45 with Graves' ophthalmopathy. The source material was blood. The V gene is TRBV20-1, the J gene TRBJ2-3, with TRBD2 as a possible D gene (6 bases). The chain's CDR3 is CSAPTSSSTDTQYF. DNA for the CDR3: TGCAGTGCTCCCACTAGCAGTAGCACAGATACGCAGTATTTT.